The 28 T cell receptor beta chains reported below all come from one sample, sequenced in a study of vaccination and CD4 T cells after COVID-19. Regarding treatment: approximately nine-day PBMC culture with coronavirus spike peptide pools or control peptides (ViraFEST assay). Cultured CD4+ T cell DNA was sequenced using the Oncomine TCR Beta short-read assay. TCRdb re-analysed the PCR reads in MiXCR, keeping a single row per CDR3 protein. Among some 17,000 distinct CDR3 sequences listed, roughly three fifths were seen once. These receptors' targets are unknown. The source was CD4+ T cells from blood, cultured in vitro, collected after SARS-CoV-2 vaccination. The receptors here all came from a human donor who had recovered from COVID-19.

This clonotype occurred a few times. The chain has TRBV6-5 and TRBJ1-1; a possible D gene is TRBD1 (6 bases). V was cut by 2 bases and J by 0 bases, with 7 bases left in between. Germline V CDR1 and CDR2: MNHEY, SVGAGI. The CDR3 has 14 residues. The CDR3 bases are TGTGCCAGCAGTTACGAGGGGGTGAACACTGAAGCTTTCTTT. Its protein is CASSYEGVNTEAFF.

Details on this clonotype: At one of its ends the junction is not consistent with the germline gene, which may arise from a read error. V and J are TRBV7-9 and TRBJ2-7; 8 bases match TRBD2. The CDR3 contains 14 residues. From germline, CDR1 is SEHNR and CDR2 FQNEAQ (reference sequence). CDR3: CASSRGLASYEQYF. DNA of the CDR3: TGCGCCAGCAGCCGTGGACTAGCTTCTTACGAGCAGTACTTC.

The chain joins TRBV9 to TRBJ1-5, with a weak D call TRBD1 (6 bases). Between the trimmed V and J ends, which lost 1 base and 5 bases, there was a span of 13 bases. Germline V CDR1 and CDR2: SGDLS, YYNGEE. This CDR3 region has 15 residues. The CDR3 DNA is TGTGCCAGCAGCGTATTAGGGGGGGACCATCAGCCCCAGCATTTT. Its protein product is CASSVLGGDHQPQHF.

The V call is TRBV29-1, the J call TRBJ2-1; TRBD2 matches at 13 bases. CDR1 and CDR2 from the germline V gene are SQVTM and ANQGSEA. The CDR3 covers 14 residues. The V and J ends lost 4 bases and 4 bases, in that order; junction bases with no gene match: 1. CDR3 DNA: TGCAGCGTTGTGGGACTAGCGGGGTACAATGAGCAGTTCTTC. This encodes CSVVGLAGYNEQFF.

The rearrangement links TRBV10-3 to TRBJ1-2; TRBD1 is a possible D gene (6 bases). From germline, CDR1 is ENHRY and CDR2 SYGVKD. The CDR3 loop spans 14 amino acids. V shed 4 bases and J shed 4 bases, with 13 bases lying between them. The CDR3 nucleotides are TGTGCCATCAGTGGAGTAAACAGGGTCTATGGCTACACCTTC. Its translation is CAISGVNRVYGYTF.

The chain links TRBV19 to TRBJ1-1; 7 positions match TRBD1. CDR3 length: 14 amino acids. V lost 3 bases and J lost 1; bases outside the gene matches: 2. Germline assignment: CDR1 LNHDA and CDR2 SQIVND (reference sequence). Here the CDR3 DNA reads TGTGCCAGTAGTATCGGGACAGCGAACACTGAAGCTTTCTTT. As protein: CASSIGTANTEAFF.

The chain uses TRBV6-1 and TRBJ2-7, with TRBD1 identical over 7 bases. Unmatched junction bases numbered 8, after V lost 4 bases and J lost 2 bases. The CDR3 length is 15 residues. Germline CDR1 is MNHNS and CDR2 is SASEGT. CDR3 sequence reads: CASSGGLGQPYEQYF. CDR3 in DNA: TGTGCCAGCAGTGGGGGCTTGGGACAGCCCTACGAGCAGTACTTC.

The gene calls are TRBV6-2 or TRBV6-3 and TRBJ1-1; D remains unclear. Germline CDR1 MNHEY, CDR2 SVGEGT. Trimming removed 2 bases from V and 1 base from J, with 8 bases in between. The CDR3 covers 14 residues. CDR3 amino acids: CASSYSGRNTEAFF. CDR3 sequence (DNA): TGTGCCAGCAGTTACAGTGGGAGGAACACTGAAGCTTTCTTT.

The chain has TRBV28 and TRBJ2-7; D is perhaps TRBD1 (6 bases). Trimming removed 5 bases from V and 0 bases from J, with 11 bases in between. The CDR3 covers 14 residues. Germline CDR1 is MDHEN and CDR2 is SYDVKM. CDR3 bases: TGTGCCAGCAGTGCTAGGGGGTCCTCCTACGAGCAGTACTTC. It specifies CASSARGSSYEQYF.

This clonotype has a handful of counts. V and J are TRBV6-2 or TRBV6-3 and TRBJ1-2; no clear D gene. Deletions cut 7 bases from V and 4 bases from J, with 16 bases between. The CDR3 contains 14 residues. Germline V gene lookup returns CDR1 MNHEY and CDR2 SVGEGT. The CDR3 nucleotides read TGTGCCAGCAATCCTCGGACTACTATCTATGGCTACACCTTC. The encoded protein is CASNPRTTIYGYTF.

The V gene is TRBV11-3, the J gene TRBJ2-5; TRBD2 might be the D (6 bases). CDR1 SGHNT and CDR2 YENEEA come from the germline V gene. The CDR3 length is 15 residues. Trimming took off 1 base at V and 1 base at J, with 10 bases between the two ends. The DNA of the CDR3 is TGTGCCAGCAGCTTAGGACTAGGAACCCAAGAGACCCAGTACTTC. Translation gives CASSLGLGTQETQYF.

This clonotype was recorded a few times. V is TRBV19 and J is TRBJ2-1; D may be TRBD1 or TRBD2 (6 bases each). V dropped 4 bases and J dropped 8 bases, with 21 bases sitting between them. The V gene's germline CDR1 is LNHDA and CDR2 SQIVND (reference sequence). This CDR3 is built from 16 residues. The CDR3 DNA reads as TGTGCCAGTAGTACGGGGGCGGGACGCCGGTTGGATGAGCAGTTCTTC. Its protein is CASSTGAGRRLDEQFF.

The chain combines TRBV20-1 with TRBJ2-7, with D maybe TRBD1 (5 bases). Germline assignment: CDR1 DFQATT and CDR2 SNEGSKA (reference sequence). CDR3 length: 11 residues. Trimming stripped 3 bases from V and 2 bases from J, with 5 bases between. CDR3 bases: TGCAGTGCTAGGACAGCCTACGAGCAGTACTTC. Translated: CSARTAYEQYF.

This clonotype occurred a few times. This chain uses TRBV2 with TRBJ2-7; 10 nucleotides agree with TRBD2. The CDR3 totals 14 residues. Germline trimming cut 7 bases from V and 4 bases from J; bases unmatched to any gene: 7. Germline loops: CDR1 SNHLY, CDR2 FYNNEI. This CDR3 reads CASKGLAEEYEQYF. The CDR3 DNA follows: TGTGCCAGCAAAGGACTAGCGGAGGAGTACGAGCAGTACTTC.

V and J are TRBV27 and TRBJ1-2; D gene ambiguous. The CDR3 is made up of 14 amino acids. Germline V gene sequence: CDR1 MNHEY, CDR2 SMNVEV (reference sequence). V was shortened by 0 bases and J by 7 bases, with 12 bases between the two germline ends. CDR3 nucleotides: TGTGCCAGCAGTTTATCAGGGAAAGAAGGTGGCTACACCTTC. It yields the protein CASSLSGKEGGYTF.

This clonotype was found a few times. The V and J genes are TRBV6-2 or TRBV6-3 and TRBJ2-7; TRBD1 matches at 9 bases. Germline CDR1 reads MNHEY; CDR2 reads SVGEGT. The CDR3 contains 19 residues. V gave up 0 bases and J gave up 5 bases; unmatched junction bases: 17. CDR3 residues: CASSYSIGQGPRFKDEQYF. Written as DNA, the CDR3 is TGTGCCAGCAGTTACTCGATCGGACAGGGGCCCCGTTTTAAGGACGAGCAGTACTTC.

J is TRBJ1-4 and V is TRBV6-2 or TRBV6-3; D ambiguous. CDR3 length: 13 amino acids. Germline V gene data show CDR1 as MNHEY and CDR2 as SVGEGT. V was cut by 2 bases and J by 2 bases, with 3 bases left in between. The CDR3 DNA reads TGTGCCAGCAGTTACGGGACTAATGAAAAACTGTTTTTT. It encodes CASSYGTNEKLFF.

V usage is TRBV7-9 and J usage is TRBJ2-6; D is unresolved. The CDR3 runs to 15 residues. V dropped 6 bases and J dropped 4 bases, with 13 bases sitting between them. The germline gives CDR1 SEHNR, CDR2 FQNEAQ (reference sequence). The CDR3 region has the DNA TGTGCCAGCAGGTATACGGCGTCGGGGGCCAACGTCCTGACTTTC. This gives the protein CASRYTASGANVLTF.

The chain employs TRBV20-1 and TRBJ2-7; D may be TRBD2 (5 bases). CDR3 length: 15 residues. Trimming took off 0 bases at V and 2 bases at J, with 14 bases between the two ends. Germline V lookup: CDR1 DFQATT, CDR2 SNEGSKA (reference sequence). CDR3 protein: CSARDQAGLPYEQYF. CDR3 coding DNA: TGCAGTGCTAGAGATCAGGCAGGACTTCCCTACGAGCAGTACTTC.

The V call is TRBV20-1, the J call TRBJ1-1, with 8 bases that match TRBD1. This CDR3 has 14 residues. V was pared by 6 bases and J by 2 bases, with 8 bases of the junction left unmatched. Germline V lookup: CDR1 DFQATT, CDR2 SNEGSKA (reference sequence). This chain's CDR3 is CSAARGQGNTEAFF. In DNA, the CDR3 is TGCAGTGCGGCCAGAGGACAGGGTAACACTGAAGCTTTCTTT.

This clonotype was counted a few times. One end of the junction is discordant with germline, which a read error may explain. The chain links TRBV20-1 to TRBJ1-2, with D possibly being TRBD1 (6 bases). Germline values: CDR1 DFQATT, CDR2 SNEGSKA (reference sequence). This CDR3 is 12 amino acids long. The CDR3 region has the DNA TGCAGTGCTAGAGAGGGGGGCCAACTTTTGCACTTC. It specifies CSAREGGQLLHF.

This rearrangement joins TRBV29-1 to TRBJ2-5; a weak D match, TRBD1 (5 bases). The CDR3 loop spans 16 amino acids. The V gene lost 6 bases and the J gene lost 4 bases, with 24 bases spanning the gap. Germline-derived CDR1 and CDR2 are SQVTM and ANQGSEA. The CDR3 loop reads CSVRSTQGVPRETQYF. The CDR3 nucleotides read TGCAGCGTCCGATCAACCCAAGGGGTCCCCCGAGAGACCCAGTACTTC.

The chain uses TRBV20-1 and TRBJ1-5, with 9 bases identical to TRBD1. V lost 3 bases, J lost 3 bases, and 9 bases stayed unmatched. The CDR3 extends over 16 amino acids. CDR1 DFQATT and CDR2 SNEGSKA come from the germline V gene (reference sequence). The CDR3 nucleotides are TGCAGTGCTAGGACTTTTGGGACAGGGACCAATCAGCCCCAGCATTTT. It yields the protein CSARTFGTGTNQPQHF.

The chain combines TRBV12-3 or TRBV12-4 with TRBJ1-1; unclear D gene. This CDR3 comprises 13 residues. V shed 2 bases and J shed 1 base, with 5 bases lying between them. The CDR3 sequence is CASSLHQNTEAFF. DNA for the CDR3: TGTGCCAGCAGTTTACACCAGAACACTGAAGCTTTCTTT.

The chain is built from TRBV7-3 and TRBJ2-1, with a weak D call TRBD2 (5 bases). The CDR3 is 14 residues long. Deletions cut 2 bases from V and 6 bases from J, with 11 bases between. Looked up from germline, CDR1 is SGHTA and CDR2 is FQGTGA. DNA for the CDR3: TGTGCCAGCAGCTTACTGCCTAGCAGCAATGAGCAGTTCTTC. It specifies CASSLLPSSNEQFF.

The table lists this clonotype with a few counts. The CDR3 is CASTITGAQMEPQHF. Here the CDR3 DNA reads TGTGCCAGTACAATTACAGGGGCGCAGATGGAGCCCCAGCATTTT. The chain combines TRBV2 with TRBJ1-5, with 7 bases matching TRBD1. The ends lost 9 bases at V and 8 bases at J; junction bases unmatched: 16. The germline gives CDR1 SNHLY, CDR2 FYNNEI. The CDR3 has 15 amino acids.

This chain connects TRBV24-1 to TRBJ2-3, with D maybe TRBD1 (5 bases). The CDR3 length is 16 residues. Trimming stripped 1 base from V and 5 bases from J, with 15 bases between. Germline lookup yields CDR1 KGHDR and CDR2 SFDVKD. CDR3 sequence reads: CATSDLPGPRGDTQYF. The CDR3 DNA reads TGTGCCACCAGTGATTTACCAGGGCCCCGTGGAGATACGCAGTATTTT.

This clonotype was found a few times. DNA of the CDR3: TGTGCCAGCAGCAACCCCCCCCGAGAGACCCAGTACTTC. It translates to CASSNPPRETQYF. The rearrangement joins TRBV7-9 to TRBJ2-5; unclear D gene. Germline values: CDR1 SEHNR, CDR2 FQNEAQ (reference sequence). CDR3 length: 13 amino acids. The V end lost 5 bases, the J end lost 4 bases, and 11 bases lay between the germline ends.